The entry that follows covers one TCR beta chain sequence. The antigen is not known. The data were obtained in a study of blood T cells in healthy people across ages. Study conclusions and caveats: More naive CD4+ cells and higher diversity marked long-lived donors relative to aged donors. Getting older went along with TCR beta diversity per million T cells dropping roughly linearly.

Combining a sample-barcoded 5' primer with a J-beta primer mix, a second PCR ran for 7 to 11 cycles. One entry per CDR3 protein, called by TCRdb with MiXCR from the 5' RACE reads. Of 450,000 to 600,000 distinct CDR3 sequences listed, roughly a quarter are singletons. The CDR3 has 15 residues. From germline, CDR1 is ENHRY and CDR2 SYGVKD. V lost 2 bases to trimming and J lost 5 bases, with 12 bases between them. This same sample was also part of a study on T cells of mothers and their children. This second study notes: When mothers and children were related, their normalized repertoire overlap, which was always slightly higher, did not differ significantly from that of unrelated pairs.

This clonotype originated in a boy younger than 10 in good health. The chain uses TRBV10-3 and TRBJ2-2; D gene uncertain. The specimen was blood. CDR3 amino acids: CAISERAAVTGELFF. The CDR3, as DNA: TGTGCCATCAGTGAGAGGGCAGCAGTAACCGGGGAGCTGTTTTTT.